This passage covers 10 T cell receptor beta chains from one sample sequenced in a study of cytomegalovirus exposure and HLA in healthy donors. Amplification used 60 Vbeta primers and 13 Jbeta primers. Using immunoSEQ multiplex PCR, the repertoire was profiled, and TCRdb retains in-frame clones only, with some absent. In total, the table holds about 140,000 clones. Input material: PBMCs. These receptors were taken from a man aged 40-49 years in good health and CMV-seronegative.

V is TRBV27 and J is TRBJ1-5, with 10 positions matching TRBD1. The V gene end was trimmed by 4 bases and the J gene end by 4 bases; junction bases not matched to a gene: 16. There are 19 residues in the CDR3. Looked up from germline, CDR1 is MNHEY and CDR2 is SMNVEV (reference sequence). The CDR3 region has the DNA TGTGCCAGCAGTTCTCTAGGACAGGGGGTAGGATTGTATAATCAGCCCCAGCATTTT. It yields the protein CASSSLGQGVGLYNQPQHF.

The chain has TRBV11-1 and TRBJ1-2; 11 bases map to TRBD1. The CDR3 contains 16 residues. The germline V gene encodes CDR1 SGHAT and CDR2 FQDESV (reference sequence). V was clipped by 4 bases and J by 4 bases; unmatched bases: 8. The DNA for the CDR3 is TGTGCCAGCAGCTCTAACGGGGACAGGGGGACCTATGGCTACACCTTC. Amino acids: CASSSNGDRGTYGYTF. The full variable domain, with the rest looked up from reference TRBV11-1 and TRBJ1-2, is EAEVAQSPRYKITEKSQAVAFWCDPISGHATLYWYRQILGQGPELLVQFQDESVVDDSQLPKDRFSAERLKGVDSTLKIQPAELGDSAMYLCASSSNGDRGTYGYTFGSGTRLTVV.

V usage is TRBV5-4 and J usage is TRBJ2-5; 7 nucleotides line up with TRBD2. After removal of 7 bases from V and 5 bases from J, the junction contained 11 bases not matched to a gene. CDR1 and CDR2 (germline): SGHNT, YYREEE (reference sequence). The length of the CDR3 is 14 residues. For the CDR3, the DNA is TGTGCCAGCTCCCGGGGGGTTGTATTGGAGACCCAGTACTTC. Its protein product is CASSRGVVLETQYF.

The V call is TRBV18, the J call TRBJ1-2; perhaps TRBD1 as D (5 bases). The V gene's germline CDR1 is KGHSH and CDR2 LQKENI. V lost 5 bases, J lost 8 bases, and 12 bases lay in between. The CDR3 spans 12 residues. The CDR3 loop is CASSEQVQGYTF. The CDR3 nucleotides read TGTGCCAGCTCAGAACAGGTTCAAGGCTACACCTTC.

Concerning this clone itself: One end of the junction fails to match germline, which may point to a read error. Here the CDR3 DNA reads TGTGCCAGTAGTCCCCGGACTGGTGCCAACGTCCTGACTTTC. It codes for CASSPRTGANVLTF. The V call is TRBV19, the J call TRBJ2-6; D is perhaps TRBD2 (5 bases). Germline CDR1 LNHDA, CDR2 SQIVND (reference sequence). This CDR3 contains 14 residues.

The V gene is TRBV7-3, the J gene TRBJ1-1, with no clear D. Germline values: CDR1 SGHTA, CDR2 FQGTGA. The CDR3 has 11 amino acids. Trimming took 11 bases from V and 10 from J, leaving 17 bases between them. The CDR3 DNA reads TGTGCCGGGAGTGACGGATACGTAGCTTTCTTT. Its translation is CAGSDGYVAFF.

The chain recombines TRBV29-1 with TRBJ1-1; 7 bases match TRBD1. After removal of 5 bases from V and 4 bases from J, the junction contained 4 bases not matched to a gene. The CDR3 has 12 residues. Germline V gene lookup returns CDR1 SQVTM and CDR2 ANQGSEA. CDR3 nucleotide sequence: TGCAGCGTTATACAGGGGCCCACTGAAGCTTTCTTT. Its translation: CSVIQGPTEAFF.

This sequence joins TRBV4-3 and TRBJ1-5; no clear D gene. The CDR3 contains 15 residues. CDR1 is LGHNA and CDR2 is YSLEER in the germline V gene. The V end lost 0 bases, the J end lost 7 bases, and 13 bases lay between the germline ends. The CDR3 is CASSQDRGVGQPQHF. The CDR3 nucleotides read TGCGCCAGCAGCCAAGATCGGGGAGTTGGGCAGCCCCAGCATTTT.

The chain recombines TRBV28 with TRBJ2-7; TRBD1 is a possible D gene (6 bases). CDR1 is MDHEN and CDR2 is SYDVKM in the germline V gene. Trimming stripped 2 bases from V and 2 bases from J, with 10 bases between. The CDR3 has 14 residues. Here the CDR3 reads CASSLLDRAYEQYF. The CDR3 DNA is TGTGCCAGCAGTTTACTGGACAGAGCCTACGAGCAGTACTTC.

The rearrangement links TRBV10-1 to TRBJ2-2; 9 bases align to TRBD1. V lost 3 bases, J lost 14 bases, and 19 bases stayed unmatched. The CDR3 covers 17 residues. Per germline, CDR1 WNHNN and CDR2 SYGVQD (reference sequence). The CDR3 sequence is CASSDPGQGPAGPFLFF. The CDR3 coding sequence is TGCGCCAGCAGTGACCCGGGACAGGGCCCCGCGGGGCCCTTCCTGTTTTTT.